The 13 T cell receptor beta chains in this list originate from one sample, sequenced in a study of regulatory T cells in long-lasting Graves disease. Building the TCR beta libraries relied on iRepertoire HTBI primers, and CDR3 regions underwent Arm-PCR. From the multiplex PCR reads, TCRdb called clonotypes with MiXCR, one entry per CDR3 protein. The sample carries around 400,000 distinct CDR3 sequences, about a quarter recorded once. As for time point: persistent/refractory GD, antithyroid drugs over 5 years with positive TRAb. After RNA was extracted from PBMCs, the TCR library was made from it. The input for sequencing was peripheral blood mononuclear cells (PBMCs), taken when the disease was refractory, from a patient treated with antithyroid drugs. Receptor source: a female donor with Graves disease.

This clonotype showed up many times. The rearrangement joins TRBV30 to TRBJ2-7, with D maybe TRBD2 (6 bases). CDR1 GTSNPN and CDR2 SVGIG come from the germline V gene (reference sequence). The germline V and J ends were trimmed by 0 bases and 5 bases, with 8 bases remaining between them. The CDR3 extends over 12 amino acids. This CDR3 reads CAWSVAGNEQYF. The CDR3, as DNA: TGTGCCTGGAGTGTCGCGGGGAACGAGCAGTACTTC.

This chain joins TRBV29-1 and TRBJ2-2; D possibly matches TRBD1 or TRBD2 (5 bases each). Trimming left V 4 bases short and J 6 bases short, with 18 bases between. This CDR3 region has 15 residues. Germline CDR1 and CDR2: SQVTM and ANQGSEA. The DNA of the CDR3 is TGCAGCGTTGGGGGTGGGGGTACCTTGTCCGGGGAGCTGTTTTTT. Translating gives CSVGGGGTLSGELFF.

This chain connects TRBV7-9 to TRBJ1-1; 9 nucleotides match TRBD1. The CDR3 runs 18 residues. J was trimmed by 0 bases and V by 0 bases; bases with no gene match: 8. Germline lookup yields CDR1 SEHNR and CDR2 FQNEAQ (reference sequence). This CDR3 is CASSLARLQGALNTEAFF. CDR3 DNA sequence: TGTGCCAGCAGCTTAGCGCGATTACAGGGGGCTCTGAACACTGAAGCTTTCTTT.

The chain employs TRBV7-2 and TRBJ2-1; 10 bases line up with TRBD2. Germline lookup yields CDR1 SGHTA and CDR2 FQGNSA. CDR3 size: 15 residues. J gave up 8 bases and V 1 base, and 5 bases lay outside the gene matches. The CDR3 DNA sequence: TGTGCCAGCAGCTTAGGAGGGCTAGCGGGAGATGAGCAGTTCTTC. Protein product: CASSLGGLAGDEQFF. Full variable domain (outside the CDR3, taken from reference TRBV7-2 and TRBJ2-1): GAGVSQSPSNKVTEKGKDVELRCDPISGHTALYWYRQSLGQGLEFLIYFQGNSAPDKSGLPSDRFSAERTGGSVSTLTIQRTQQEDSAVYLCASSLGGLAGDEQFFGPGTRLTVL.

This clonotype occurred many times. V and J are TRBV28 and TRBJ1-4, with 7 bases matching TRBD1. This CDR3 is built from 14 residues. V lost 5 bases to trimming and J lost 12 bases; unmatched junction nucleotides: 12. In germline, CDR1 is MDHEN, CDR2 SYDVKM. DNA for the CDR3: TGTGCCAGCAGTCCCCCCGGACAGGTGTTAGAACTGTTTTTT. It is translated as CASSPPGQVLELFF.

This clonotype was counted only a few times. The genes are TRBV24-1 and TRBJ2-7; TRBD2 might be the D (6 bases). V lost 4 bases and J lost 5, with 11 bases in between. This CDR3 has 13 amino acids. Looked up from germline, CDR1 is KGHDR and CDR2 is SFDVKD. The CDR3 nucleotides read TGTGCCACCAGTGAGGGGGGACGGGACGAGCAGTACTTC. Translating it yields CATSEGGRDEQYF.

This clonotype was counted ten times or more. V usage is TRBV20-1 and J usage is TRBJ1-2, with a tentative D call TRBD1 (6 bases). Between the trimmed V and J ends, which lost 4 bases and 6 bases, there was a span of 12 bases. The germline V gene has CDR1 DFQATT and CDR2 SNEGSKA (reference sequence). The CDR3 totals 12 residues. The CDR3 nucleotides read TGCAGTGCTAACGAGGGGGGGCATGGCTACACCTTC. It codes for CSANEGGHGYTF.

This clonotype turned up a few times. The J gene is TRBJ1-1, the V gene TRBV18; no firm D call. The CDR3 contains 14 residues. CDR1 KGHSH and CDR2 LQKENI come from the germline V gene. The V and J ends lost 4 bases and 7 bases respectively, with 16 bases between them. The CDR3 nucleotides are TGTGCCAGCTCACGGGAGGACGGTGCCCTTGAAGCTTTCTTT. Translated, it gives CASSREDGALEAFF.

This clonotype appeared a single time. This chain uses TRBV27 with TRBJ2-4; 10 bases map to TRBD2. Germline V gene lookup returns CDR1 MNHEY and CDR2 SMNVEV (reference sequence). This CDR3 contains 17 residues. V shed 4 bases and J 3 bases; nucleotides not matched to a gene: 9. CDR3 loop: CASSSSGSDGGKNIQYF. DNA of the CDR3: TGTGCCAGCAGTTCTAGCGGGAGCGATGGTGGCAAAAACATTCAGTACTTC.

At least ten counts were recorded for this clonotype. This rearrangement joins TRBV6-1 to TRBJ1-1; D gene uncertain. The CDR3 has 13 amino acids. V lost 6 bases to trimming and J lost 0 bases, with 8 bases between them. The germline V gene has CDR1 MNHNS and CDR2 SASEGT. CDR3 DNA: TGTGCCAGCAGGCCCAAGTTGAACACTGAAGCTTTCTTT. It translates to CASRPKLNTEAFF.

The rearrangement uses TRBV7-9 and TRBJ2-2; the D gene is possibly TRBD2 (5 bases). V dropped 5 bases and J dropped 4 bases, with 11 bases sitting between them. This CDR3 is 14 amino acids long. The germline gives CDR1 SEHNR, CDR2 FQNEAQ (reference sequence). The CDR3 nucleotides read TGTGCCAGCAGCCCCCGGGGTAGCACCGGGGAGCTGTTTTTT. It codes for CASSPRGSTGELFF.

The table lists this clonotype with a few counts. The chain uses TRBV3-1 and TRBJ2-7; maybe TRBD1 (6 bases). The CDR3 consists of 16 residues. The germline CDR1 and CDR2 sequences are LGHDT and YNNKEL (reference sequence). V was cut by 1 base and J by 5 bases, with 18 bases left in between. The CDR3 loop reads CASSQAQGSIMDEQYF. Here the CDR3 DNA reads TGTGCCAGCAGCCAAGCACAGGGAAGCATAATGGACGAGCAGTACTTC.

This clonotype turned up a few times. This sequence joins TRBV20-1 and TRBJ2-7; D might be TRBD2 (5 bases). Germline V gives CDR1 DFQATT, CDR2 SNEGSKA (reference sequence). Trimming left V 3 bases short and J 0 bases short, with 12 bases between. This CDR3 region has 14 residues. CDR3 DNA sequence: TGCAGTGCTAGTGAAGGGAGAATCTCCTACGAGCAGTACTTC. It specifies CSASEGRISYEQYF.